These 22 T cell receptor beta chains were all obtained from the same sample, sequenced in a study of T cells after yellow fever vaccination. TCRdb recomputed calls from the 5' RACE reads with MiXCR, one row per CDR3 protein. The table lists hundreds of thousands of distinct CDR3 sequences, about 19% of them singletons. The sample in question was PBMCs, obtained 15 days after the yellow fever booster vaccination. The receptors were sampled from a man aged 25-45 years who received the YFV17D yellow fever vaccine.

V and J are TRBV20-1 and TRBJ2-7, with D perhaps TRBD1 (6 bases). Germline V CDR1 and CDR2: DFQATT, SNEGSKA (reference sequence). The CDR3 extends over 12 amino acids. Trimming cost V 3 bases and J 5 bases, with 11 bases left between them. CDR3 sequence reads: CSASAGDNEQYF. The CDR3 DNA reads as TGCAGTGCTAGCGCAGGGGATAACGAGCAGTACTTC.

CDR3 loop: CASSVPGGPSGTDTQYF. The CDR3, as DNA: TGTGCCAGCAGTGTCCCGGGAGGGCCGTCCGGCACAGATACGCAGTATTTT. V and J are TRBV6-4 and TRBJ2-3; 8 bases map to TRBD2. With V trimmed by 4 bases and J by 1 base, 10 bases remained unmatched. The CDR3 length is 17 residues. Germline CDR1 is MRHNA and CDR2 is SNTAGT.

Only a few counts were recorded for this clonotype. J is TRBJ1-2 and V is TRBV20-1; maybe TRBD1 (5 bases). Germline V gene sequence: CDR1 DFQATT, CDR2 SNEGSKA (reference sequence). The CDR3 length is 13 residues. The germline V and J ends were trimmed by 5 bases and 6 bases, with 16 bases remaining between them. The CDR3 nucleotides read TGCAGTGCTGATGTAAGGGGCGGGGATGGCTACACCTTC. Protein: CSADVRGGDGYTF.

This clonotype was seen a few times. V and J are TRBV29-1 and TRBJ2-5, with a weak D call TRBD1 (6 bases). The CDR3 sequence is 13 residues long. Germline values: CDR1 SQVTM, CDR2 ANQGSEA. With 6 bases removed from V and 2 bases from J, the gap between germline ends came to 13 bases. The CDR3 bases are TGCAGCGTAGAAAGACAGGTTCAAGAGACCCAGTACTTC. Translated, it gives CSVERQVQETQYF.

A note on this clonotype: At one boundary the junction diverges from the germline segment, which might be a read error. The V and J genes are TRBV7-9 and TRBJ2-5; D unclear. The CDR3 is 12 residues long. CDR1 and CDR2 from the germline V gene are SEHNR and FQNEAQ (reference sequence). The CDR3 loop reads CASSLAQGYRFF. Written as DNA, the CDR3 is TGTGCCAGCAGCTTAGCGCAAGGGTACCGGTTCTTC.

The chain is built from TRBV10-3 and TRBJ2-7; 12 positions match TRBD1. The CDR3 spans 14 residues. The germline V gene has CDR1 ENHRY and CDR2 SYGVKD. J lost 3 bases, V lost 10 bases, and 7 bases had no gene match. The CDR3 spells CATHGTGGFYEQYF. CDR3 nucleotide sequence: TGTGCCACGCACGGGACAGGGGGCTTCTACGAGCAGTACTTC.

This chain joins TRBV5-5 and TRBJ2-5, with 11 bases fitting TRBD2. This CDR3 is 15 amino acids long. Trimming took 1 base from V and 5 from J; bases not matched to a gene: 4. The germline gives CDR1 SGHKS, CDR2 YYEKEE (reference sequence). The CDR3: CASSLLTSGKETQYF. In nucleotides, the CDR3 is TGTGCCAGCAGCTTGTTGACTAGCGGGAAGGAGACCCAGTACTTC.

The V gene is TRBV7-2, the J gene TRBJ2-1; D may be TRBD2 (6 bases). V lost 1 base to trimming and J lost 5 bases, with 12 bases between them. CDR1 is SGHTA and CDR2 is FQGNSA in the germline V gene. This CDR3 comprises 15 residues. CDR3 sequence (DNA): TGTGCCAGCAGCTTAGTAACCGGGGGAAACAATGAGCAGTTCTTC. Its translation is CASSLVTGGNNEQFF.

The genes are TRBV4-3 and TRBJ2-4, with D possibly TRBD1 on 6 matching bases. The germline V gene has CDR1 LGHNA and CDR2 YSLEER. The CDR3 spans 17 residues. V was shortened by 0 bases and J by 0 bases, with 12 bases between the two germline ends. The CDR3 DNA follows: TGCGCCAGCAGCCAAGATTGGACAGTTAAAGCCAAAAACATTCAGTACTTC. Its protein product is CASSQDWTVKAKNIQYF.

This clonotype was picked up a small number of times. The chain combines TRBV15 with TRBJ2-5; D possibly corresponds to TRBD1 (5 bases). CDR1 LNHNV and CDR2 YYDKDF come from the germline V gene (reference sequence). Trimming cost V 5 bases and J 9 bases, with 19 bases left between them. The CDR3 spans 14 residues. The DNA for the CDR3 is TGTGCCACCAGCGGCCGACAGACGGCACCGGCCCAGTACTTC. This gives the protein CATSGRQTAPAQYF.

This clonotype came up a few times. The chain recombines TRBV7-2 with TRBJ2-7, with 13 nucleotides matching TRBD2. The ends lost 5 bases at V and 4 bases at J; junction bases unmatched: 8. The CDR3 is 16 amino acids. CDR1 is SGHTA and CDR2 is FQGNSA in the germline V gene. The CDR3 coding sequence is TGTGCCAGCAGCATGGCCCGGACTAGCGGGAGTTACGAGCAGTACTTC. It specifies CASSMARTSGSYEQYF.

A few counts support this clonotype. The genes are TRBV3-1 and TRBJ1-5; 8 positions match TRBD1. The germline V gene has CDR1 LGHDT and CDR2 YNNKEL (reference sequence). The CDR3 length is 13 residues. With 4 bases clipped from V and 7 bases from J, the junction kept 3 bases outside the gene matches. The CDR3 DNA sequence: TGTGCCAGCAGCCGACAGGGGACGCAGCCCCAGCATTTT. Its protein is CASSRQGTQPQHF.

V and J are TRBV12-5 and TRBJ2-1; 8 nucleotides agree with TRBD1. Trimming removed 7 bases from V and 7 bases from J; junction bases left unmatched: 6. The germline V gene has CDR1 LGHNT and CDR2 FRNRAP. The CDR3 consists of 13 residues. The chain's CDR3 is CASAGTGSNEQFF. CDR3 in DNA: TGTGCTAGTGCCGGGACAGGTTCTAATGAGCAGTTCTTC. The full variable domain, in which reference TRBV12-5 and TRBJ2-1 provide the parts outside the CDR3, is DARVTQTPRHKVTEMGQEVTMRCQPILGHNTVFWYRQTMMQGLELLAYFRNRAPLDDSGMPKDRFSAEMPDATLATLKIQPSEPRDSAVYFCASAGTGSNEQFFGPGTRLTVL.

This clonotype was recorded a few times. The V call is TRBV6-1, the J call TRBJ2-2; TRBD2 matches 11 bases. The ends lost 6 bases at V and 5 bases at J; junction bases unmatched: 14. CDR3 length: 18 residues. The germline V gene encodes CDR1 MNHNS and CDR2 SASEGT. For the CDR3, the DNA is TGTGCCAGCAGAGGTACTAGCGGGAGAGGAGGGGCTACCGGGGAGCTGTTTTTT. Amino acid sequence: CASRGTSGRGGATGELFF.

The CDR3 region has the DNA TGTGCCAGCAGCTTAGTCGGAGGGGCAGAGACCCAGTACTTC. Its translation is CASSLVGGAETQYF. V is TRBV7-9 and J is TRBJ2-5; a weak D match, TRBD2 (6 bases). Germline V gene lookup returns CDR1 SEHNR and CDR2 FQNEAQ (reference sequence). The V end lost 1 base, the J end lost 4 bases, and 10 bases lay between the germline ends. The CDR3 runs 14 residues.

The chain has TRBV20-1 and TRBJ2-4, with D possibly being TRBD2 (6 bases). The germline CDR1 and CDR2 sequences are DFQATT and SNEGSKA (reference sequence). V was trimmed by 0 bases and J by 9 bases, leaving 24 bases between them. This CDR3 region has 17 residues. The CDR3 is CSARDCLAAGGWSIQYF. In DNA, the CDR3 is TGCAGTGCTAGAGATTGCCTGGCGGCCGGGGGATGGAGCATTCAGTACTTC.

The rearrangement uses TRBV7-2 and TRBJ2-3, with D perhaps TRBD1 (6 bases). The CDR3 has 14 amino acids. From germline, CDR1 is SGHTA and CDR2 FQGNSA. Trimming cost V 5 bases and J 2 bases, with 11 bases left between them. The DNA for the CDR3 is TGTGCCAGCAGCCAGGGACATTTCACAGATACGCAGTATTTT. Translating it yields CASSQGHFTDTQYF.

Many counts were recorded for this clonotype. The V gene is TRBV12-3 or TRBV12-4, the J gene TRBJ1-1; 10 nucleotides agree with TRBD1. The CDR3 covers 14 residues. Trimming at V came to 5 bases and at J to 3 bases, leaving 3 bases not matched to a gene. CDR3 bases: TGTGCCAGCAGTCGAGGACAGGGGGACACTGAAGCTTTCTTT. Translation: CASSRGQGDTEAFF.

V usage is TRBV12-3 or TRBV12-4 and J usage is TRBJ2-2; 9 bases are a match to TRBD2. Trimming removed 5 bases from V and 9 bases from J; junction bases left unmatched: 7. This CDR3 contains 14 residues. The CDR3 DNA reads TGTGCCAGCAGTCCGGGACTAGCAATGAGGGAGCTGTTTTTT. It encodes CASSPGLAMRELFF.

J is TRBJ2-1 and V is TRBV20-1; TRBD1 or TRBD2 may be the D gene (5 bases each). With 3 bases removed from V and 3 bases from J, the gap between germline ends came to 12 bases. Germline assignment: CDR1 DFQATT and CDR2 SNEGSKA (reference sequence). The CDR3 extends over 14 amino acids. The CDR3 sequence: CSARLGTDYNEQFF. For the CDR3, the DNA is TGCAGTGCTAGGTTAGGGACCGACTACAATGAGCAGTTCTTC.

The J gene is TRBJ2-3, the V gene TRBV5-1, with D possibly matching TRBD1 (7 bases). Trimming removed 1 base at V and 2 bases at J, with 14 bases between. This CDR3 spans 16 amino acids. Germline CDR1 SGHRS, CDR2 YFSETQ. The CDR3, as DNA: TGCGCCAGCAGCTTGAGGCAGGGGGAGGTCACAGATACGCAGTATTTT. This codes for CASSLRQGEVTDTQYF. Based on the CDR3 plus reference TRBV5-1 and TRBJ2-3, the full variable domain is KAGVTQTPRYLIKTRGQQVTLSCSPISGHRSVSWYQQTPGQGLQFLFEYFSETQRNKGNFPGRFSGRQFSNSRSEMNVSTLELGDSALYLCASSLRQGEVTDTQYFGPGTRLTVL.

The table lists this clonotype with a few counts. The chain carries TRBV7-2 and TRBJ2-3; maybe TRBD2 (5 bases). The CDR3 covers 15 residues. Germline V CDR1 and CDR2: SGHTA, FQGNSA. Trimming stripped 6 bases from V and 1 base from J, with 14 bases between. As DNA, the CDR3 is TGTGCCAGCAGACAACCTGGACTTGGCACAGATACGCAGTATTTT. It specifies CASRQPGLGTDTQYF.